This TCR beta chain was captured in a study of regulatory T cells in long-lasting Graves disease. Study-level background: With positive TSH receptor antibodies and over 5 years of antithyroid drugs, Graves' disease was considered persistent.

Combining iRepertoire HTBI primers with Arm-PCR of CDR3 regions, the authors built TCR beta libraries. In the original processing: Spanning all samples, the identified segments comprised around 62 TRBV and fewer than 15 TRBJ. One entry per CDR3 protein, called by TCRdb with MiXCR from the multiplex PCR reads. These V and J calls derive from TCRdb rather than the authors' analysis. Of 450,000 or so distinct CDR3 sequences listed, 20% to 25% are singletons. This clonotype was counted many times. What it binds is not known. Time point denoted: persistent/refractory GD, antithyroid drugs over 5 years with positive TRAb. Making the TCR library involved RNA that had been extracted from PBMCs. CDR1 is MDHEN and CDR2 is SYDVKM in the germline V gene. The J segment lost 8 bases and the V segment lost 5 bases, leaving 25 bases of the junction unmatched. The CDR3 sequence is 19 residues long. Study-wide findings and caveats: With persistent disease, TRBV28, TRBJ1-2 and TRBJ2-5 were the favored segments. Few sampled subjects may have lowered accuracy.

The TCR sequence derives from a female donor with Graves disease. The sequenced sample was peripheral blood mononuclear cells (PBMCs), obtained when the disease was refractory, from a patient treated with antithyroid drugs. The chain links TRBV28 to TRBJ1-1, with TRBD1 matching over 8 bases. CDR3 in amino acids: CASSPGQGWDWDTVMEAFF. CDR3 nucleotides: TGTGCCAGCAGTCCAGGACAGGGATGGGACTGGGACACTGTTATGGAAGCTTTCTTT. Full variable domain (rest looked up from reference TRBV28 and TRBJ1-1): DVKVTQSSRYLVKRTGEKVFLECVQDMDHENMFWYRQDPGLGLRLIYFSYDVKMKEKGDIPEGYSVSREKKERFSLILESASTNQTSMYLCASSPGQGWDWDTVMEAFFGQGTRLTVV.